These 10 T cell receptor beta chains share one sample of origin, sequenced in a study of T cells in Graves' hyperthyroidism and ophthalmopathy. RNA transcripts yielded amplified TCR beta CDR3 regions. A first-round RT-PCR of the TCR CDR3 used the HTBI primer set. A single record per CDR3 protein comes from TCRdb applying MiXCR to the multiplex PCR reads. The sample holds around 690,000 distinct CDR3 sequences, 15% to 20% seen once. Specimen: blood. These receptors all come from a man aged 50 to 59 with Graves' hyperthyroidism.

This clonotype was observed many times. V and J are TRBV6-6 and TRBJ2-5; unclear D gene. Germline V CDR1 and CDR2: MNHNY, SVGAGI (reference sequence). The V end lost 2 bases, the J end lost 4 bases, and 5 bases lay between the germline ends. This CDR3 comprises 12 residues. The CDR3 DNA is TGTGCCAGCAGTTACGGCAGAGAGACCCAGTACTTC. Protein product: CASSYGRETQYF.

Points on this clonotype: Relative to the germline gene, one junction end is altered; a read error may explain this. The gene calls are TRBV20-1 and TRBJ2-3; 11 bases are a match to TRBD2. CDR1 DFQATT and CDR2 SNEGSKA come from the germline V gene (reference sequence). The length of the CDR3 is 15 residues. CDR3 residues: CNAKRLAGLLDTQYF. The CDR3 nucleotides are TGCAATGCTAAAAGACTAGCGGGATTATTAGATACGCAGTATTTT.

This clonotype was seen a few times. CDR3 sequence: CASSLTLATHNEQFF. DNA of the CDR3: TGTGCCAGCAGCTTAACACTAGCGACCCACAATGAGCAGTTCTTC. The J gene is TRBJ2-1, the V gene TRBV7-3, with 7 bases that match TRBD2. V dropped 0 bases and J dropped 5; count of bases not matched to a gene: 4. The CDR3 is 15 residues long. CDR1 SGHTA and CDR2 FQGTGA come from the germline V gene.

The V gene is TRBV20-1, the J gene TRBJ1-6, with D possibly being TRBD1 (6 bases). Germline CDR1 is DFQATT and CDR2 is SNEGSKA (reference sequence). Trimming took off 6 bases at V and 0 bases at J, with 24 bases between the two ends. The CDR3 contains 19 residues. CDR3 sequence: CSAPRDSRGASSYNSPLHF. Written as DNA, the CDR3 is TGCAGTGCCCCTAGGGACTCGAGGGGGGCTAGCTCCTATAATTCACCCCTCCACTTT.

This clonotype was recorded many times. The chain couples TRBV28 to TRBJ1-3; D is unresolved. Germline V gene data show CDR1 as MDHEN and CDR2 as SYDVKM. The CDR3 is made up of 14 amino acids. The V end was cut by 3 bases, the J end by 0 bases, with 6 bases between. CDR3 in DNA: TGTGCCAGCAGTTTTTCGGTCTCTGGAAACACCATATATTTT. This translates into CASSFSVSGNTIYF.

This clonotype was seen repeatedly, ten times or more. V is TRBV28 and J is TRBJ2-6; 7 nucleotides line up with TRBD2. The V gene end was trimmed by 7 bases and the J gene end by 4 bases; junction bases not matched to a gene: 7. CDR1 is MDHEN, CDR2 SYDVKM, per germline. This CDR3 spans 15 amino acids. The chain's CDR3 is CASTFGGSGANVLTF. The CDR3 nucleotides are TGTGCCAGCACTTTCGGGGGGTCCGGGGCCAACGTCCTGACTTTC.

This clonotype appeared many times. The rearrangement links TRBV6-2 or TRBV6-3 to TRBJ1-1; D gene uncertain. V was trimmed by 1 base and J by 1 base, leaving 22 bases between them. The CDR3 runs 19 residues. In germline, CDR1 is MNHEY, CDR2 SVGEGT. Here the CDR3 DNA reads TGTGCCAGCAGTTACTTAATTGTCGGGCAGCACGGCAAGAACACTGAAGCTTTCTTT. It yields the protein CASSYLIVGQHGKNTEAFF.

This clonotype occurred a few times. The chain joins TRBV7-9 to TRBJ2-1, with 7 bases identical to TRBD1. Germline V gives CDR1 SEHNR, CDR2 FQNEAQ (reference sequence). V shed 4 bases and J 0 bases; nucleotides not matched to a gene: 9. The CDR3 has 17 amino acids. The CDR3 DNA is TGTGCCAGCAGCTATCCGGGACAGATTAGCTCCTACAATGAGCAGTTCTTC. It encodes CASSYPGQISSYNEQFF.

The chain uses TRBV6-2 or TRBV6-3 and TRBJ1-2; the D is unclear. The V and J ends lost 2 bases and 6 bases respectively, with 7 bases between them. The CDR3 loop spans 12 amino acids. From germline, CDR1 is MNHEY and CDR2 SVGEGT. The CDR3, as DNA: TGTGCCAGCAGTTACCCTCCCGATGGCTACACCTTC. It translates to CASSYPPDGYTF.

V and J are TRBV9 and TRBJ1-4; 7 nucleotides agree with TRBD1. The V gene end was trimmed by 0 bases and the J gene end by 0 bases; junction bases not matched to a gene: 11. CDR1 is SGDLS, CDR2 YYNGEE, per germline. This CDR3 spans 19 amino acids. CDR3 loop: CASSVDRGYLITTNEKLFF. As DNA, the CDR3 is TGTGCCAGCAGCGTAGACAGGGGATACCTAATCACAACTAATGAAAAACTGTTTTTT.